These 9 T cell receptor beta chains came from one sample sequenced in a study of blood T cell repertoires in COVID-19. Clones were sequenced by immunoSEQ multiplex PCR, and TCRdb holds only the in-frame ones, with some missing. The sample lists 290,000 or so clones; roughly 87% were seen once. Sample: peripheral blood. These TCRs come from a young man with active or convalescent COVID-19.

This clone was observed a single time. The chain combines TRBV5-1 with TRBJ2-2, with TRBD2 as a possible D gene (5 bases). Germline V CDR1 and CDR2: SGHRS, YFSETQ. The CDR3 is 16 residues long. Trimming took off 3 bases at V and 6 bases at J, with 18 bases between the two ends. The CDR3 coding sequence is TGCGCCAGCAGCTCCCCCCCGGGGTCTCCATCCGGGGAGCTGTTTTTT. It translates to CASSSPPGSPSGELFF.

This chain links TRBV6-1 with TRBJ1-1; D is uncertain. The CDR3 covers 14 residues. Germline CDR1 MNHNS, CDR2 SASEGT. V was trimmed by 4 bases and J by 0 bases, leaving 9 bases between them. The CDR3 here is CASSVRVVNTEAFF. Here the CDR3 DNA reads TGTGCCAGCAGTGTGAGGGTGGTGAACACTGAAGCTTTCTTT.

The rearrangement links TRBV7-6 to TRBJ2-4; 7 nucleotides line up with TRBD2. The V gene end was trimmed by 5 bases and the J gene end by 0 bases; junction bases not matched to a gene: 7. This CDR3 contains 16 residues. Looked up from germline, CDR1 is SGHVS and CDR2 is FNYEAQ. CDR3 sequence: CASSRGGGAAKNIQYF. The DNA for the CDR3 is TGTGCCAGCAGCCGTGGGGGGGGAGCAGCCAAAAACATTCAGTACTTC.

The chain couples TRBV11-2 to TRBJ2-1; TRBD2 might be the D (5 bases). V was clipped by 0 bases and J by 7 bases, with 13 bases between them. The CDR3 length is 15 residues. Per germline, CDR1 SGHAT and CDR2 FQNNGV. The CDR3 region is CASSLDVRTGNEQFF. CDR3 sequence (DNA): TGTGCCAGCAGCTTAGATGTGAGAACGGGAAATGAGCAGTTCTTC.

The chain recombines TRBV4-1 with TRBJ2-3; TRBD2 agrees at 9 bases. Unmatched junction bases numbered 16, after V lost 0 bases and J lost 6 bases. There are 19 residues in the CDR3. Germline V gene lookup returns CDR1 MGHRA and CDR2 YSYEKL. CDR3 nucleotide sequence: TGCGCCAGCAGCCAAGAGACTATGACTAGCGGAACCTCAGGGGATACGCAGTATTTT. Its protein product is CASSQETMTSGTSGDTQYF.

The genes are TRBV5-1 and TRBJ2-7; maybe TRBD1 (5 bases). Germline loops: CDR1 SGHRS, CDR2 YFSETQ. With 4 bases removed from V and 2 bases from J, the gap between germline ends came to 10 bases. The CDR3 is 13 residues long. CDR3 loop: CASSKTVTYEQYF. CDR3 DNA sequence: TGCGCCAGCAGCAAGACAGTTACCTACGAGCAGTACTTC.

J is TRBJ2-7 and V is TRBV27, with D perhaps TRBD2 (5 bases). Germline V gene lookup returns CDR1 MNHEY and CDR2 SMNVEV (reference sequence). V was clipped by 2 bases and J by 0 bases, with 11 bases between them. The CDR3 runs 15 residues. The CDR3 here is CASSLQPAASYEQYF. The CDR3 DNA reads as TGTGCCAGCAGTTTACAGCCAGCGGCCTCCTACGAGCAGTACTTC.

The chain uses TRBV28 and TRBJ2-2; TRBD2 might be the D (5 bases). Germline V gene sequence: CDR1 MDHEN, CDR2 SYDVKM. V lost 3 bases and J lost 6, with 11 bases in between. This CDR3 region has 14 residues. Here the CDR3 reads CASSLSTSSGELFF. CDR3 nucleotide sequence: TGTGCCAGCAGTTTGTCCACTAGTTCCGGGGAGCTGTTTTTT.

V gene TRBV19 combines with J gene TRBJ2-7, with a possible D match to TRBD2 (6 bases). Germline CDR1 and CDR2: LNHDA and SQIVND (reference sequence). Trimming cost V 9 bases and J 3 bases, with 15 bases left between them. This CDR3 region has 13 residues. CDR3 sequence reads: CASRPGGNYEQYF. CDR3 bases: TGTGCCAGCAGGCCAGGAGGGAACTACGAGCAGTACTTC.